This T cell receptor beta chain was documented in a study of blood T cell repertoires in COVID-19. Study details: Spain, Italy and the United States supplied samples that represented acute and convalescent COVID-19. PBMCs, B-cell-depleted T cells, or T cells were the source of the cDNA or gDNA that made up the material.

Study processing details: The assay estimated nucleated cells by amplifying reference gene primers. The assay was immunoSEQ multiplex PCR, and TCRdb's table has in-frame clones only and misses some. V, J and clone size are those of that table, while D and trimming were read from the DNA. The sample has about 190,000 clones, more than 85% seen once. This clone has just one count. This clonotype originated in a man under 40 with acute or convalescent COVID-19. Sequencing was carried out using peripheral blood.

CDR3 region: CASSLEHQPQHF. The DNA for the CDR3 is TGTGCCAGCAGTTTGGAGCATCAGCCCCAGCATTTT. The chain couples TRBV28 to TRBJ1-5, with D hard to call. The V end was cut by 3 bases, the J end by 5 bases, with 5 bases between. The CDR3 contains 12 residues. Per germline, CDR1 MDHEN and CDR2 SYDVKM.